The 7 T cell receptor beta chains listed next were all sequenced from one sample in a study of response to subunit inactivated influenza vaccine. TCRdb analysed the RT-PCR reads with MiXCR anew, one entry per CDR3 protein. The sample holds around 480,000 distinct CDR3 sequences, 16% seen once. Sample: CD4+ T cells sorted from PBMCs, taken about 24 months after vaccination. The receptors originated from a man between 50 and 75 years old who received an inactivated influenza vaccine.

This chain joins TRBV4-2 and TRBJ2-1, with D maybe TRBD2 (5 bases). Trimming left V 1 base short and J 8 bases short, with 12 bases between. The CDR3 extends over 14 amino acids. Germline-derived CDR1 and CDR2 are LGHNA and YNFKEQ. CDR3 amino acids: CASSQGLLAYEQFF. The CDR3 nucleotides read TGTGCCAGCAGCCAAGGTTTGCTAGCATATGAGCAGTTCTTC.

Only a few counts were recorded for this clonotype. The chain carries TRBV7-9 and TRBJ1-1; D is unclear. CDR1 is SEHNR, CDR2 FQNEAQ, per germline (reference sequence). The CDR3 has 15 residues. V was trimmed by 5 bases and J by 0 bases, leaving 13 bases between them. Here the CDR3 DNA reads TGTGCCAGCAGCACCTGGACGCCTATGAACACTGAAGCTTTCTTT. Encoded protein: CASSTWTPMNTEAFF.

This chain connects TRBV5-1 to TRBJ1-1; 7 nucleotides match TRBD1. This CDR3 comprises 15 residues. CDR1 is SGHRS, CDR2 YFSETQ, per germline. After removal of 5 bases from V and 0 bases from J, the junction contained 7 bases not matched to a gene. CDR3 nucleotides: TGCGCCAGCAGTGAACAGGGGAGGATGAACACTGAAGCTTTCTTT. This encodes CASSEQGRMNTEAFF.

The CDR3 bases are TGCGCCAGCAAAGAGACAGGGGAAGACGAGCAGTACTTC. Translation: CASKETGEDEQYF. The chain combines TRBV5-1 with TRBJ2-7; 8 bases are shared with TRBD1. The ends lost 6 bases at V and 5 bases at J; junction bases unmatched: 7. There are 13 residues in the CDR3. Germline-derived CDR1 and CDR2 are SGHRS and YFSETQ.

This clonotype showed up just a few times. V is TRBV20-1 and J is TRBJ2-5, with D hard to call. Trimming stripped 5 bases from V and 4 bases from J, with 5 bases between. There are 10 residues in the CDR3. The germline gives CDR1 DFQATT, CDR2 SNEGSKA (reference sequence). CDR3 in DNA: TGCAGTGCTTATAGAGAGACCCAGTACTTC. It specifies CSAYRETQYF.

Many counts were recorded for this clonotype. The gene calls are TRBV7-8 and TRBJ2-5; D possibly corresponds to TRBD1 (7 bases). Germline V gives CDR1 SGHVS, CDR2 FQNEAQ. Trimming took off 5 bases at V and 6 bases at J, with 19 bases between the two ends. This CDR3 has 15 amino acids. CDR3 in DNA: TGTGCCAGCAGCGGAGGGGACAGTTTGGTAAAGACCCAGTACTTC. It specifies CASSGGDSLVKTQYF.

This clonotype was detected only a few times. The V and J genes are TRBV4-2 and TRBJ2-5, with D maybe TRBD2 (5 bases). CDR3 length: 15 residues. CDR1 and CDR2 (germline): LGHNA, YNFKEQ. The V end was cut by 1 base, the J end by 1 base, with 10 bases between. The chain's CDR3 is CASSQVPGLQETQYF. In nucleotides, the CDR3 is TGTGCCAGCAGCCAAGTACCCGGACTCCAAGAGACCCAGTACTTC.